This entry features one TCR beta chain sequence. CDR1 is MNHEY, CDR2 SVGAGI, per germline. The CDR3 is 16 amino acids. V was shortened by 3 bases and J by 5 bases, with 16 bases between the two germline ends. This sample was taken from a study of control samples from healthy donors and cancer patients. Clones were read by immunoSEQ multiplex PCR, and TCRdb kept only the in-frame ones, dropping some. The profile covers 95,000 to 150,000 clones, with more than 70% appearing a single time and 3.4% taken by the ten largest. This clonotype was sampled from a man in his forties in good health. This chain connects TRBV6-5 to TRBJ1-4; weak D call: TRBD1 (6 bases). The sample taken for sequencing was blood. In DNA, the CDR3 is TGTGCCAGCAGTTATCGAACAGGGAGGGGAAATGAAAAACTGTTTTTT. This encodes CASSYRTGRGNEKLFF.